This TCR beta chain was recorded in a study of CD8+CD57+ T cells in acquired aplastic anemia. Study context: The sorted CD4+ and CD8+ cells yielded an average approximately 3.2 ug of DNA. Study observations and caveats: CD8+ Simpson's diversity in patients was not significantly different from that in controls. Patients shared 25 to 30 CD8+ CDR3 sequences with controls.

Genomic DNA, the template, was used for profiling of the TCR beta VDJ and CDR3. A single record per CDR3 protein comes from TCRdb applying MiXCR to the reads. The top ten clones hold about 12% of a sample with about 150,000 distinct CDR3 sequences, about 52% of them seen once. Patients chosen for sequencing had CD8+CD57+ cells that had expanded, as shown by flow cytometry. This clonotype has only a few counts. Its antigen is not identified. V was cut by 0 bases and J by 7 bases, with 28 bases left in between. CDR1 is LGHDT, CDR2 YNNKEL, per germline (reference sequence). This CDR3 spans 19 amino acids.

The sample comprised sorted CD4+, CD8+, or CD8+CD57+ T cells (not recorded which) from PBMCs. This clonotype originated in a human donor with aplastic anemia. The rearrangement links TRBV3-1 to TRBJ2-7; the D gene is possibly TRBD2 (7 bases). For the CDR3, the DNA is TGTGCCAGCAGCCAAGATTCGGCAGCAGGGAGGGGGGGGGTCGGAGAGCAGTACTTC. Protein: CASSQDSAAGRGGVGEQYF.